Shown below are 24 T cell receptor beta chains from a single sample sequenced in a study of Graves' ophthalmopathy and Graves' hyperthyroidism. RNA transcripts were the source from which TCR beta CDR3 regions were amplified. First-round RT-PCR with HTBI primers preceded a second-round multiplex PCR. MiXCR, applied by TCRdb to the multiplex PCR reads, yields one record per CDR3 protein. The repertoire consists of more than 550,000 distinct CDR3 sequences, with under 50% occurring once and the leading ten covering over 2.5%. Material: peripheral blood. Receptors originate from an adult man with Graves' ophthalmopathy.

This clonotype occurred many times. The chain combines TRBV20-1 with TRBJ1-1; D gene uncertain. Germline V gene data show CDR1 as DFQATT and CDR2 as SNEGSKA (reference sequence). This CDR3 has 13 amino acids. Trimming left V 6 bases short and J 2 bases short, with 13 bases between. This CDR3 reads CSAVPGSNTEAFF. The CDR3 nucleotides read TGCAGTGCGGTGCCGGGGTCTAACACTGAAGCTTTCTTT.

The rearrangement uses TRBV29-1 and TRBJ2-7; tentative D call: TRBD1 (5 bases). Germline assignment: CDR1 SQVTM and CDR2 ANQGSEA. The CDR3 has 16 residues. The ends were cut back, 1 base at V and 5 bases at J, with 21 bases in the middle. CDR3 bases: TGCAGCGTTGAAGTCGGCCTTGCCTCTGGGGCCAACGAGCAGTACTTC. It encodes CSVEVGLASGANEQYF.

This clonotype was seen only a few times. The chain recombines TRBV5-6 with TRBJ1-1; maybe TRBD1 (5 bases). CDR1 is SGHDT and CDR2 is YYEEEE in the germline V gene. The CDR3 sequence is 13 residues long. The ends were cut back, 4 bases at V and 8 bases at J, with 15 bases in the middle. The CDR3 DNA reads TGTGCCAGCAGCGTAGCCGGACGGACAGAAGCTTTCTTT. Residues: CASSVAGRTEAFF.

The chain recombines TRBV29-1 with TRBJ1-2, with D unresolved. The CDR3 runs 13 residues. Germline V lookup: CDR1 SQVTM, CDR2 ANQGSEA. V gave up 7 bases and J gave up 1 base, with 13 bases separating them. In nucleotides, the CDR3 is TGCAGCGCCAGTATGGGTGATAACTATGGCTACACCTTC. It encodes CSASMGDNYGYTF.

As to this clonotype: A much larger clone lies one base from this, so it may be a read error. The chain carries TRBV5-1 and TRBJ2-7; a possible D gene is TRBD1 (5 bases). V lost 7 bases, J lost 3 bases, and 14 bases lay in between. Germline CDR1 and CDR2: SGHRS and YFSETQ. CDR3 length: 13 amino acids. CDR3 loop: CASGPGANYEQYF. Here the CDR3 DNA reads TGCGCCAGCGGCCCTGGGGCCAACTACGAGCAGTACTTC.

This clonotype was detected many times. J is TRBJ1-3 and V is TRBV5-6, with D unclear. The CDR3 has 15 residues. CDR1 and CDR2 from the germline V gene are SGHDT and YYEEEE. Trimming pared 1 base from V and 0 bases from J, leaving 8 bases between. The CDR3 loop reads CASSLLLTSGNTIYF. The CDR3 DNA reads as TGTGCCAGCAGCTTGCTACTAACCTCTGGAAACACCATATATTTT.

This clonotype was detected many times. CDR3 protein: CSAAGTGLQETQYF. DNA for the CDR3: TGCAGTGCTGCCGGGACAGGGCTGCAAGAGACCCAGTACTTC. The V and J genes are TRBV20-1 and TRBJ2-5; 9 nucleotides align to TRBD1. V gave up 5 bases and J gave up 2 bases; unmatched junction bases: 6. This CDR3 is 14 amino acids long. Germline V lookup: CDR1 DFQATT, CDR2 SNEGSKA (reference sequence).

The chain is built from TRBV2 and TRBJ2-5; D unclear. Germline CDR1 SNHLY, CDR2 FYNNEI. The V end was cut by 4 bases, the J end by 5 bases, with 14 bases between. The CDR3 spans 14 residues. As DNA, the CDR3 is TGTGCCAGCAGTGCCCAAGGGATCGGGGAGACCCAGTACTTC. Protein product: CASSAQGIGETQYF.

This clonotype was detected only once. The limits of the CDR3 on the DNA are not certain, so only TCRdb's listed CDR3 is given. The chain combines TRBV10-3 with TRBJ2-2; the tabulated D call, TRBD2, remains unverified against the DNA. The CDR3 has 22 residues if both end residues are counted. Germline CDR1 ENHRY, CDR2 SYGVKD. CDR3 in amino acids: CAIGSGPSGANVLTFGAGELFF.

The chain couples TRBV10-3 to TRBJ1-1; D gene ambiguous. This CDR3 contains 12 residues. Germline loops: CDR1 ENHRY, CDR2 SYGVKD. The V end lost 5 bases, the J end lost 6 bases, and 10 bases lay between the germline ends. CDR3: CAISPLTAEAFF. The DNA for the CDR3 is TGTGCCATCAGTCCTCTGACTGCTGAAGCTTTCTTT.

This clonotype came up many times. The rearrangement uses TRBV20-1 and TRBJ2-7, with TRBD2 identical over 11 bases. Germline V gene sequence: CDR1 DFQATT, CDR2 SNEGSKA (reference sequence). V lost 3 bases and J lost 2; bases outside the gene matches: 3. The CDR3 runs 14 residues. In DNA, the CDR3 is TGCAGTGCTAGCCTAGCGGGGGGCACCTACGAGCAGTACTTC. Translating it yields CSASLAGGTYEQYF.

This clonotype was counted at least ten times. The V gene is TRBV12-3 or TRBV12-4, the J gene TRBJ1-1; the D is unclear. The V end was cut by 2 bases, the J end by 4 bases, with 11 bases between. The CDR3 consists of 14 residues. The CDR3 loop is CASSLRQVGTEAFF. The CDR3, as DNA: TGTGCCAGCAGTTTACGGCAGGTGGGCACTGAAGCTTTCTTT.

Regarding this clonotype: One junction end does not reproduce the germline sequence, and a read error may be involved. The chain joins TRBV12-3 or TRBV12-4 to TRBJ1-5; D may be TRBD1 (6 bases). The CDR3 runs 14 residues. CDR3 residues: CASSTGIGDQPQHF. For the CDR3, the DNA is TGTGCCAGCAGTACAGGGATCGGGGATCAGCCCCAGCACTTT.

As to this clonotype: A much larger clonotype is one base distant, so this may be a read error. The chain is built from TRBV7-9 and TRBJ2-5, with 8 bases lining up with TRBD2. The germline CDR1 and CDR2 sequences are SEHNR and FQNEAQ (reference sequence). The CDR3 contains 16 residues. The CDR3 coding sequence is TGTGCCAGCAGCTCGCCTCAAGCGGGAGCCCAAGGGACCCAGTACTTC. Translating it yields CASSSPQAGAQGTQYF.

This clonotype was counted many times. V gene TRBV24-1 combines with J gene TRBJ2-2, with 9 bases fitting TRBD1. This CDR3 has 17 residues. J was trimmed by 1 base and V by 3 bases; bases with no gene match: 5. Germline CDR1 reads KGHDR; CDR2 reads SFDVKD. CDR3 loop: CATSDEPGQGNTGELFF. DNA of the CDR3: TGTGCCACCAGTGATGAACCGGGACAGGGGAACACCGGGGAGCTGTTTTTT.

The chain joins TRBV15 to TRBJ2-5, with D possibly called TRBD1 or TRBD2 (5 bases each). The germline V gene encodes CDR1 LNHNV and CDR2 YYDKDF (reference sequence). Trimming pared 10 bases from V and 3 bases from J, leaving 21 bases between. The CDR3 is 15 amino acids. CDR3: CASSSQGPLEETQYF. DNA for the CDR3: TGTGCCAGCTCATCGCAGGGACCGCTGGAAGAGACCCAGTACTTC.

This clonotype occurred many times. The chain links TRBV7-3 to TRBJ1-2; D unclear. Germline V gene lookup returns CDR1 SGHTA and CDR2 FQGTGA. This CDR3 contains 14 residues. The V and J ends lost 2 bases and 6 bases respectively, with 13 bases between them. CDR3 nucleotides: TGTGCCAGCAGCTTAGGTGTGGGAGCGGATGGCTACACCTTC. Its translation: CASSLGVGADGYTF.

This clonotype came up once. A much larger clone differs from this one at a single base, so this may be a read error. This rearrangement joins TRBV7-9 to TRBJ1-1; possibly TRBD1 for D (5 bases). V was pared by 2 bases and J by 3 bases, with 13 bases between. The V gene's germline CDR1 is SEHNR and CDR2 FQNEAQ (reference sequence). The CDR3 contains 15 residues. CDR3 in amino acids: CASSLRVGQDTEAFF. The CDR3 DNA follows: TGTGCCAGCAGCTTAAGGGTGGGGCAGGACACTGAAGCTTTCTTT.

This clonotype was recorded many times. This chain connects TRBV6-2 or TRBV6-3 to TRBJ1-1, with unresolved D. This CDR3 has 13 amino acids. CDR1 and CDR2 (germline): MNHEY, SVGEGT. V lost 4 bases, J lost 4 bases, and 10 bases lay in between. CDR3: CASSSPFVTEAFF. CDR3 DNA: TGTGCCAGCAGTTCCCCTTTCGTCACTGAAGCTTTCTTT.

To note about this clonotype: A read error is possible here, since a much larger clone lies one base away. This rearrangement joins TRBV7-2 to TRBJ2-2; D not resolved. Trimming removed 2 bases at V and 6 bases at J, with 10 bases between. This CDR3 spans 14 amino acids. CDR1 and CDR2 (germline): SGHTA, FQGNSA. The DNA for the CDR3 is TGTGCCAGCAGCTTAAATGTAGGGCCCGGGGAGCTGTTTTTT. Protein product: CASSLNVGPGELFF.

This clonotype has a single count. The chain carries TRBV29-1 and TRBJ1-2, with 9 bases aligning to TRBD1. V lost 6 bases to trimming and J lost 5 bases; unmatched junction nucleotides: 7. The germline V gene has CDR1 SQVTM and CDR2 ANQGSEA. This CDR3 contains 13 residues. As DNA, the CDR3 is TGCAGCGTCCCCGGGACAGGGTCGTATGGCTACACCTTC. Amino acids: CSVPGTGSYGYTF.

The V call is TRBV6-5, the J call TRBJ2-5; 7 bases line up with TRBD2. Per germline, CDR1 MNHEY and CDR2 SVGAGI. CDR3 length: 13 amino acids. The junction had 8 bases not matched to a gene; V was cut back by 8 bases and J by 5 bases. Here the CDR3 reads CASSPMGGETQYF. The CDR3 DNA sequence: TGTGCCAGCTCCCCTATGGGGGGGGAGACCCAGTACTTC.

This clonotype was recorded at least ten times. The gene calls are TRBV29-1 and TRBJ2-7; 9 nucleotides align to TRBD1. There are 14 residues in the CDR3. V was clipped by 2 bases and J by 3 bases; unmatched bases: 5. Looked up from germline, CDR1 is SQVTM and CDR2 is ANQGSEA. CDR3: CSVEPEDRGYEQYF. The DNA for the CDR3 is TGCAGCGTTGAACCAGAGGACAGGGGCTACGAGCAGTACTTC.

As concerns this clonotype: One base away lies a much larger clone, so this may be a sequencing read error. The chain carries TRBV12-3 or TRBV12-4 and TRBJ2-7, with 10 positions matching TRBD2. J gave up 5 bases and V 6 bases, and 10 bases lay outside the gene matches. CDR3 size: 15 residues. CDR3 protein: CASSLGRAGGNEQYF. The DNA of the CDR3 is TGTGCCAGCAGCCTGGGACGAGCGGGAGGGAACGAGCAGTACTTC.